This T cell receptor (beta chain) is drawn from a study of blood T cell repertoires in COVID-19 (dated by TCRdb to the early 2020s). Regarding the research as a whole: Samples covering the acute and convalescent phases of COVID-19 were provided by collaborators in the United States, Italy and Spain. Samples came from the ongoing ImmuneRACE study (first 160 participants) plus 1,254 subjects from 6 global collaborators. A de-identified subject ID, COVID-19 status, age in years and sex were almost always included in the sample metadata. The repertoires were made available in a free public database intended to serve as a resource for research on the immune response to SARS-CoV-2. The material from the prospective study consisted of cDNA or gDNA derived from T cells, B-cell-depleted T cells, or PBMCs. The dataset comprised deeply sampled blood TCRbeta repertoires from subjects exposed to, actively infected with, or recovered from COVID-19. Where available, HLA class I and class II types were taken from metadata supplied by the sample provider and were not determined by assay-based typing. What the study reported, not specific to this receptor: The quantity of clinical and demographic metadata differed by source and by participant and was supplied without curation.

One collaborating source in Seattle enrolled patients during active infection and followed them longitudinally through the course of disease. Whole blood was collected in K2EDTA tubes by collaborating institutions according to the institutions' own protocols. For TCRbeta analysis, collaborators shipped samples as frozen whole blood, isolated PBMCs, or DNA extracted from either of those sample types. The germline V and J ends show losses of 7 bases and 2 bases respectively, and no gene match explains 3 bases of the junction. Its CDR3 holds 15 amino acids, cysteine through phenylalanine. Of all the DNA, just the CDR3 is kept, 45 bases in frame from base 1. According to the germline V gene, CDR1 reads WSHSY and CDR2 reads SAAADI. TCRbeta CDR3 regions were amplified from genomic DNA using the immunoSEQ Assay, a bias-controlled multiplex PCR. The paper's data handling went like this. Nucleated cell counts per sample were estimated from amplification of reference gene primers within the assay. Sequence reads were collapsed and filtered to measure the absolute abundance of every unique TCRbeta CDR3 rearrangement. Productive Simpson clonality was computed per sample as the square root of Simpson's diversity index over productive rearrangements. In TCRdb, the immuneACCESS table is reduced to in-frame sequences with V and J assigned. These tables do not hold every clone; where another copy was compared, an unresolved V gene accounts for under half, and the others remain unexplained. The V and J calls and clone size are taken from that table; D and trimming were inferred from the DNA. Across this sample there are about 150,000 clones, with 80% to 90% seen only once. The biggest ten clones account for over 10% of the sample.

About this clone itself: Its binding antigen is unknown. It has no much larger one-base neighbor in the sample; base qualities were not kept.

The receptor was derived from a man between 18 and 35 years old with COVID-19, enrolled during active disease. This sequence uses TRBV10-2 and TRBJ2-1; 12 junctional bases match TRBD1. Material: peripheral blood. The DNA sequence reads TGCGCCAGCACGGGACAGGGGGCCCCCTACAATGAGCAGTTCTTC. Translated, it gives CASTGQGAPYNEQFF.